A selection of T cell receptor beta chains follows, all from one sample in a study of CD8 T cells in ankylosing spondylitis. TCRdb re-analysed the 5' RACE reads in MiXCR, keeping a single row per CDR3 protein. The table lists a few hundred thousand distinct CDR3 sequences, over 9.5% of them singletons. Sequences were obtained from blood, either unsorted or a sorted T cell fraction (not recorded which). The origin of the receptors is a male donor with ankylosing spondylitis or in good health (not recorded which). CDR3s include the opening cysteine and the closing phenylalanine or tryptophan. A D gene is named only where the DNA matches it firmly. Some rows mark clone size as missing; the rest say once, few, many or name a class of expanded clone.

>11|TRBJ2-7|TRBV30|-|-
TGTGCCTGGAGTGTTTCTAGGGAGCAGTACTTC
CAWSVSREQYF
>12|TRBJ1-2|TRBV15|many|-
TGTGCCACCAGGCAGGGAGAAGGTGGCTACACCTTC
CATRQGEGGYTF
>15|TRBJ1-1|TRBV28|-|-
TGTGCCACCAGTTACCCCGGGACCAAGAACACTGAAGCTTTCTTT
CATSYPGTKNTEAFF
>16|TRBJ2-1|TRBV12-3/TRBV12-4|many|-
TGTGCCAGCAGTCTCGGGACGTCGAGCTCCTACAATGAGCAGTTCTTC
CASSLGTSSSYNEQFF
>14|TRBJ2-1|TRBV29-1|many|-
TGCAGCGTTGAAGGAACAGGGTCCTACAATGAGCAGTTCTTC
CSVEGTGSYNEQFF
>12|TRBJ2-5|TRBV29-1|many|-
TGCAGCGTTTCCGACGGGGCAGAGACCCAGTACTTC
CSVSDGAETQYF
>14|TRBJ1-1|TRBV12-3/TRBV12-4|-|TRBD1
TGTGCCAGCAGTACAGGGGTCCCGAACACTGAAGCTTTCTTT
CASSTGVPNTEAFF
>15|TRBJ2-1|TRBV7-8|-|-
TGTGCCAGCAGCCCAGAGGACCAACTTTTCAATGAGCAGTTCTTC
CASSPEDQLFNEQFF
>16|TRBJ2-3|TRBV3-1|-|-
TGTGCCAGCAGCCCCGGGACGGGGATGGGCACAGATACGCAGTATTTT
CASSPGTGMGTDTQYF
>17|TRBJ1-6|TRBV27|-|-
TGTGCCAGCAGCCCGAAACTTAGACAAACCTATAATTCACCCCTCCACTTT
CASSPKLRQTYNSPLHF
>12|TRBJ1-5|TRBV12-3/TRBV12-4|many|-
TGTGCCAGCAGTTTAGAGTACCAGCCCCAGCATTTT
CASSLEYQPQHF
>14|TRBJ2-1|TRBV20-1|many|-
TGCAGTGCTACTGAGTGGGGGCCCTACAATGAGCAGTTCTTC
CSATEWGPYNEQFF
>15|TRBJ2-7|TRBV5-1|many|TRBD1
TGCGCCAGCAGCTTGGAAGGACAGGGGGCAAACGAGCAGTACTTC
CASSLEGQGANEQYF